The TCR beta chain described here comes from a study of B cell selection in AIRE deficiency. Findings and limits, study-wide: Shorter CDR3s marked shared Treg sequences, biased toward few non-templated insertions.

Regarding this clone: Its specificity is unknown.

CD4+CD127+ cells were sorted as the conventional CD4 T cells. Sequencing was performed with immunoSEQ multiplex PCR; in TCRdb, only in-frame clones are kept and a portion is missing. The table includes roughly 25,000 clones, about 95% detected once. Trimming at V came to 5 bases and at J to 2 bases, leaving 2 bases not matched to a gene. CDR3 size: 13 residues. Per the germline V gene, CDR1 is MDHEN and CDR2 is SYDVKM. The sample consisted of CD4+CD127+ conventional T cells sorted from PBMCs. The receptor's source is a human donor in good health. The J gene is TRBJ2-7, the V gene TRBV28; 8 nucleotides line up with TRBD2. In nucleotides, the CDR3 is TGTGCCAGCAGTCTTAGCGGGACCTACGAGCAGTACTTC. It yields the protein CASSLSGTYEQYF.